Listed here are 19 T cell receptor beta chains from one sample, sequenced in a study of chemoradiotherapy in HPV16-positive cancers. Sequencing was performed with immunoSEQ multiplex PCR; in TCRdb, only in-frame clones are kept and a portion is missing. Found here are tens of thousands of clones, about 94% of them singletons; the top ten hold about a sixth. The input for sequencing was blood, taken from a patient who underwent chemoradiotherapy. The receptors were sampled from a human donor with HPV-associated anogenital cancer.

This chain connects TRBV7-2 to TRBJ2-5; possible D gene TRBD1, 6 bases. CDR3 length equals 14 residues. V was cut by 6 bases and J by 2 bases, with 13 bases left in between. Germline CDR1 and CDR2: SGHTA and FQGNSA. The CDR3 DNA is TGTGCCAGCAGATCAGGGGCGAGGCAAGAGACCCAGTACTTC. The encoded protein is CASRSGARQETQYF.

V usage is TRBV7-9 and J usage is TRBJ2-7; TRBD2 matches at 9 bases. This CDR3 region has 15 residues. Germline V CDR1 and CDR2: SEHNR, FQNEAQ (reference sequence). The V and J ends lost 1 base and 7 bases, in that order; junction bases with no gene match: 8. The CDR3 is CASSLVAGGPREQYF. In DNA, the CDR3 is TGTGCCAGCAGCTTAGTCGCGGGAGGGCCTAGGGAGCAGTACTTC.

This CDR3 is CASRATPGGGSSYNSPLHF. For the CDR3, the DNA is TGTGCCAGCAGGGCTACCCCCGGGGGGGGCAGCTCCTATAATTCACCCCTCCACTTT. V is TRBV27 and J is TRBJ1-6, with a possible D match to TRBD1 (6 bases). V was shortened by 6 bases and J by 0 bases, with 21 bases between the two germline ends. The CDR3 runs to 19 residues. Germline assignment: CDR1 MNHEY and CDR2 SMNVEV (reference sequence).

The chain recombines TRBV4-2 with TRBJ2-2; TRBD1 aligns across 7 bases. The length of the CDR3 is 15 residues. Germline assignment: CDR1 LGHNA and CDR2 YNFKEQ. J was trimmed by 5 bases and V by 4 bases; bases with no gene match: 7. CDR3 sequence reads: CASSPRDRATGELFF. The CDR3 bases are TGTGCCAGCAGCCCCCGGGACAGAGCAACCGGGGAGCTGTTTTTT.

This chain uses TRBV7-9 with TRBJ2-3; possible D gene TRBD2, 5 bases. The CDR3 length is 16 residues. CDR1 is SEHNR, CDR2 FQNEAQ, per germline (reference sequence). V lost 5 bases to trimming and J lost 4 bases, with 19 bases between them. CDR3 sequence (DNA): TGTGCCAGCAGCGTCCTACTAGGCGTTGGGGCAGATACGCAGTATTTT. Its protein product is CASSVLLGVGADTQYF.

This chain's CDR3 is CARGQGNTGELFF. The CDR3 DNA is TGTGCCAGGGGACAGGGTAACACCGGGGAGCTGTTTTTT. This chain connects TRBV2 to TRBJ2-2; 9 bases are a match to TRBD1. CDR3 length: 13 residues. Germline V gene sequence: CDR1 SNHLY, CDR2 FYNNEI. J lost 2 bases, V lost 9 bases, and 1 base had no gene match.

This chain joins TRBV11-2 and TRBJ1-1, with D possibly being TRBD1 (5 bases). Germline V gene lookup returns CDR1 SGHAT and CDR2 FQNNGV. This CDR3 region has 14 residues. Trimming took off 4 bases at V and 7 bases at J, with 16 bases between the two ends. The DNA for the CDR3 is TGTGCCAGCAGCTCCCACGGGACGGGCCTTGAAGCTTTCTTT. It specifies CASSSHGTGLEAFF.

The rearrangement joins TRBV2 to TRBJ1-2; 9 positions match TRBD1. CDR1 and CDR2 from the germline V gene are SNHLY and FYNNEI. The trim removed 3 bases at V and 4 bases at J, leaving 12 bases unmatched. The CDR3 is 17 amino acids. CDR3 loop: CASSDGQGSYFPYGYTF. CDR3 DNA: TGTGCCAGCAGTGACGGACAGGGGTCTTATTTTCCCTATGGCTACACCTTC.

The V gene is TRBV5-6, the J gene TRBJ1-1; D is uncertain. Per the germline V gene, CDR1 is SGHDT and CDR2 is YYEEEE. Trimming cost V 4 bases and J 4 bases, with 17 bases left between them. This CDR3 has 15 residues. CDR3 amino acids: CASSPPSGSVTEAFF. CDR3 in DNA: TGTGCCAGCAGCCCACCTTCTGGGTCCGTCACTGAAGCTTTCTTT.

V is TRBV7-2 and J is TRBJ2-7; the match to TRBD2 covers 10 bases. The CDR3 length is 17 residues. CDR1 is SGHTA, CDR2 FQGNSA, per germline. Unmatched junction bases numbered 5, after V lost 0 bases and J lost 0 bases. The CDR3: CASSLARASGSSYEQYF. The CDR3 nucleotides read TGTGCCAGCAGCTTAGCGCGGGCTAGCGGGAGCTCCTACGAGCAGTACTTC.

The chain recombines TRBV28 with TRBJ1-5; D is unresolved. CDR1 is MDHEN and CDR2 is SYDVKM in the germline V gene. V was trimmed by 7 bases and J by 9 bases, leaving 19 bases between them. This CDR3 spans 14 amino acids. The CDR3 reads CASTLGRAQGPQHF. The DNA of the CDR3 is TGTGCCAGCACCCTCGGGAGGGCCCAAGGGCCCCAGCATTTT.

The chain links TRBV7-9 to TRBJ1-4, with D unclear. With 1 base removed from V and 0 bases from J, the gap between germline ends came to 3 bases. The CDR3 runs to 14 residues. The germline V gene has CDR1 SEHNR and CDR2 FQNEAQ (reference sequence). The CDR3 sequence is CASSLEATNEKLFF. DNA for the CDR3: TGTGCCAGCAGCTTAGAAGCAACTAATGAAAAACTGTTTTTT.

J is TRBJ2-1 and V is TRBV7-9; D is perhaps TRBD1 or TRBD2 (5 bases each). The CDR3 sequence is 13 residues long. V was shortened by 5 bases and J by 7 bases, with 12 bases between the two germline ends. Germline V gene lookup returns CDR1 SEHNR and CDR2 FQNEAQ (reference sequence). The CDR3 DNA is TGTGCCAGCAGCCCGTGGGGGATGAATGAGCAGTTCTTC. Protein sequence: CASSPWGMNEQFF.

The chain uses TRBV28 and TRBJ2-7, with 8 bases that match TRBD1. The CDR3 has 15 amino acids. Germline V gene sequence: CDR1 MDHEN, CDR2 SYDVKM. Trimming removed 8 bases from V and 0 bases from J; junction bases left unmatched: 9. CDR3 nucleotide sequence: TGTGCCAGCGCCCCGGGGGACAGGAGCTCCTACGAGCAGTACTTC. This translates into CASAPGDRSSYEQYF. The entire variable domain, with the rest obtained from reference TRBV28 and TRBJ2-7, is as follows: DVKVTQSSRYLVKRTGEKVFLECVQDMDHENMFWYRQDPGLGLRLIYFSYDVKMKEKGDIPEGYSVSREKKERFSLILESASTNQTSMYLCASAPGDRSSYEQYFGPGTRLTVT.

The gene calls are TRBV9 and TRBJ2-7; 11 positions agree with TRBD1. The CDR3 has 15 residues. Trimming cost V 4 bases and J 2 bases; bases outside gene matches: 5. Germline V gives CDR1 SGDLS, CDR2 YYNGEE. The CDR3 DNA sequence: TGTGCCAGCAGCCTGGGGGGACAGGGGGCCTACGAGCAGTACTTC. It specifies CASSLGGQGAYEQYF.

The genes are TRBV11-2 and TRBJ2-1; D ambiguous. Germline CDR1 is SGHAT and CDR2 is FQNNGV. The CDR3 runs to 12 residues. V lost 5 bases and J 6 bases, leaving 8 bases between the germline ends. The CDR3 coding sequence is TGTGCCAGCAGCCAAGTCGGCAATGAGCAGTTCTTC. Translating it yields CASSQVGNEQFF.

CDR3 in DNA: TGTGCCAGTAGTATTATCCCGGGACAGGGATATTCCTACGAGCAGTACTTC. This gives the protein CASSIIPGQGYSYEQYF. The rearrangement links TRBV19 to TRBJ2-7; 9 bases agree with TRBD1. The germline V gene has CDR1 LNHDA and CDR2 SQIVND (reference sequence). V trimming: 3 bases; J trimming: 1 base; junction bases outside the gene matches: 10. This CDR3 has 17 amino acids.

V and J are TRBV18 and TRBJ1-4; the match to TRBD1 covers 7 bases. The J segment lost 7 bases and the V segment lost 0 bases, leaving 2 bases of the junction unmatched. The CDR3 covers 14 residues. CDR1 is KGHSH and CDR2 is LQKENI in the germline V gene. The CDR3 here is CASSPPGTVEKLFF. The DNA of the CDR3 is TGTGCCAGCTCACCACCGGGGACAGTTGAAAAACTGTTTTTT.

This chain links TRBV4-1 with TRBJ2-7, with 7 bases lining up with TRBD2. The germline V gene encodes CDR1 MGHRA and CDR2 YSYEKL. The junction had 7 bases not matched to a gene; V was cut back by 0 bases and J by 2 bases. The CDR3 has 16 residues. CDR3 bases: TGCGCCAGCAGCCAAGACCCAGCGGGACGGACCTACGAGCAGTACTTC. It encodes CASSQDPAGRTYEQYF.